This TCR beta chain was obtained from a study of cytotoxic CD8 clonotypes in ibrutinib-treated CLL. Study background: Sequenced samples delivered averages of roughly 260,000 productive templates and 75,000 to 95,000 productive rearrangements. Study conclusions and caveats: Sampling schedules were unmatched across sustained-remission and progressing patients. Baseline clonality was higher than in age-matched healthy donors and moved in step with circulating CD8+ T-cell counts.

On this clone itself: The antigen remains undetermined.

Depth targeted 1 in 200,000 to 1 in 1 million T cells, averaging 10x coverage per clonotype. Clones were sequenced by immunoSEQ multiplex PCR, and TCRdb holds only the in-frame ones, with some missing. This sample has approximately 70,000 clones, with over 75% found just once. The germline V gene encodes CDR1 MDHEN and CDR2 SYDVKM. This CDR3 has 13 amino acids. V lost 7 bases, J lost 0 bases, and 9 bases lay in between. This receptor was identified in a human donor with chronic lymphocytic leukemia. The chain links TRBV28 to TRBJ1-1, with D unresolved. The sample here was PBMCs, taken after 12 months of ibrutinib treatment. CDR3 sequence: CASTGRMNTEAFF. The CDR3 nucleotides are TGTGCCAGCACCGGACGGATGAACACTGAAGCTTTCTTT. Complete variable domain (other parts from reference TRBV28 and TRBJ1-1): DVKVTQSSRYLVKRTGEKVFLECVQDMDHENMFWYRQDPGLGLRLIYFSYDVKMKEKGDIPEGYSVSREKKERFSLILESASTNQTSMYLCASTGRMNTEAFFGQGTRLTVV.